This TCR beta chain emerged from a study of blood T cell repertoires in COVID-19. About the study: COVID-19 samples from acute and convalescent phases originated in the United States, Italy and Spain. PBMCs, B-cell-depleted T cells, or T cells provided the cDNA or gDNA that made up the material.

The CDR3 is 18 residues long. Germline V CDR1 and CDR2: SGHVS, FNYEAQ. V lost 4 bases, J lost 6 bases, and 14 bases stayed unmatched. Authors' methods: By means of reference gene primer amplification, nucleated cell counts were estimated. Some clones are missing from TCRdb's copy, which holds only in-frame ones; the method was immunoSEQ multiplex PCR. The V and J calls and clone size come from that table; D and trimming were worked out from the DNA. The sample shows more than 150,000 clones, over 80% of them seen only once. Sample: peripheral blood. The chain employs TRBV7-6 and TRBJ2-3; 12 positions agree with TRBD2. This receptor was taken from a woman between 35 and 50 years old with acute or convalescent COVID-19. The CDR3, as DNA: TGTGCCAGCAGCTCTCTAGTGGCTAGCGGGAGGGCCCCGGATACGCAGTATTTT. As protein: CASSSLVASGRAPDTQYF.